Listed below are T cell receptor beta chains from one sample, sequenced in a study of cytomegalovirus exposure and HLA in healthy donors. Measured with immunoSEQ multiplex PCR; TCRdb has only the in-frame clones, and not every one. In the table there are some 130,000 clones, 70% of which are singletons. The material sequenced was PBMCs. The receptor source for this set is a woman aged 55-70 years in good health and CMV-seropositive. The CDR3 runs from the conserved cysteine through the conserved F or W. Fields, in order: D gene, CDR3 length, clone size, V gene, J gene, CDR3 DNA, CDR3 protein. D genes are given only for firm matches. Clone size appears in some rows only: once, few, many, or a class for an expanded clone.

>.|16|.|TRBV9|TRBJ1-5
TGTGCCAGCAGCGTAGATGCAGGAGGGGTCAATCAGCCCCAGCATTTT
CASSVDAGGVNQPQHF
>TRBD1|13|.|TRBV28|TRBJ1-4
TGTGCCAGCATGGGAAGGGGGCGTGAAAAACTGTTTTTT
CASMGRGREKLFF
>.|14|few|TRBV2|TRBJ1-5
TGTGCCAGCAGTGTATCGGGGGGCAGACAGCCCCAGCATTTT
CASSVSGGRQPQHF
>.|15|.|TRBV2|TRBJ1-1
TGTGCCAGCAGGGGCACCCCAACCAGGAACACTGAAGCTTTCTTT
CASRGTPTRNTEAFF
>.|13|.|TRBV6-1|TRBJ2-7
TGTGCCAGCCGGTACAGTAGCTCCTACGAGCAGTACTTC
CASRYSSSYEQYF
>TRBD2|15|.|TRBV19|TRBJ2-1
TGTGCCAGTAGTAAGGGACTAGCGGGAGGCCATGAGCAGTTCTTC
CASSKGLAGGHEQFF
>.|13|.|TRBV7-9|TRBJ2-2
TGTGCCAGCAGCGTCTTTTCTTCCGGGGAGCTGTTTTTT
CASSVFSSGELFF
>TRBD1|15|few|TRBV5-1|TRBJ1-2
TGCGCCAGCAGCTTGGGACAGGGGATCGACTATGGCTACACCTTC
CASSLGQGIDYGYTF
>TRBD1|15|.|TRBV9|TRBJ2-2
TGTGCCAGCAGCCTCCGAGGGGGCAATGCCGGGGAGCTGTTTTTT
CASSLRGGNAGELFF
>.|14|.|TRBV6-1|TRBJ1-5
TGTGCCAGCACAGTCCAGGGAAGCAATCAGCCCCAGCATTTT
CASTVQGSNQPQHF
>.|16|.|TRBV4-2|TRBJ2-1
TGTGCCAGCAGCCAAGATGACAAAGGGGACTACAATGAGCAGTTCTTC
CASSQDDKGDYNEQFF
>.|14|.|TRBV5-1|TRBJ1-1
TGCGCCAGCTCCGCCGGGACACTGAACACTGAAGCTTTCTTT
CASSAGTLNTEAFF
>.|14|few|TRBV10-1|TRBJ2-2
TGCGCCAGCAGTGAGTCGGGGAGCGCCGGGGAGCTGTTTTTT
CASSESGSAGELFF
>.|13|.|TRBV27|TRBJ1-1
TGTGCCAGCGGCCCGGGGGGGAACACTGAAGCTTTCTTT
CASGPGGNTEAFF
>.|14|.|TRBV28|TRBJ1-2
TGTGCCAGCAGTGGACGGACGGACACCTATGGCTACACCTTC
CASSGRTDTYGYTF
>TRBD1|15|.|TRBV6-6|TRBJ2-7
TGTGCCAGCAGTTACACCGGACAGGGCGCCTACGAGCAGTACTTC
CASSYTGQGAYEQYF
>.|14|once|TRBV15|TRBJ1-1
TGTGCCACCACCCGAGGGGGGGGCTGGAGTGAAGCTTTCTTT
CATTRGGGWSEAFF
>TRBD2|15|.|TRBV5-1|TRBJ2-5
TGCGCCAGCAGCCCCTCGACTAGCACCAAAGAGACCCAGTACTTC
CASSPSTSTKETQYF
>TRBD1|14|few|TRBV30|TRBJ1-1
TGTGCCTGGAGCCTCCGGGACAGGGGCGAAAAAGCTTTCTTT
CAWSLRDRGEKAFF
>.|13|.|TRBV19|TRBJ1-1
TGTGCCAGTAGTATGTCCAGTTACACTGAAGCTTTCTTT
CASSMSSYTEAFF
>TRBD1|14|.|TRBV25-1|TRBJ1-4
TGTGCCAGCAGTTCCGGGACAGAAGGTGAAAAACTGTTTTTT
CASSSGTEGEKLFF
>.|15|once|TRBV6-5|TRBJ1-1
TGTGCCAGCAGGCCCGATGGAGGGGTGAACACTGAAGCTTTCTTT
CASRPDGGVNTEAFF
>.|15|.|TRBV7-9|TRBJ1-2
TGTGCCAGCAACCTTTGGGGGGGCCAGAACTATGGCTACACCTTC
CASNLWGGQNYGYTF
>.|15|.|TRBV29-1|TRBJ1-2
TGCAGCGTTGGGCCCGGACAGATTACTAACTATGGCTACACCTTC
CSVGPGQITNYGYTF
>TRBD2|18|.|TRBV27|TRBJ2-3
TGTGCCAGCAGTTCCTACTCGACTAGCGGGTTTAGCACAGATACGCAGTATTTT
CASSSYSTSGFSTDTQYF
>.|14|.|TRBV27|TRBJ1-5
TGTGCCAGCAGTTCTCAGGGGAGCAATCAGCCCCAGCATTTT
CASSSQGSNQPQHF
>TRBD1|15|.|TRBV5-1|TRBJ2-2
TGCGCCAGCAGCTTGGGACAGGGGAGTGGCGGGGAGCTGTTTTTT
CASSLGQGSGGELFF
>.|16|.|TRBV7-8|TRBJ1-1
TGTGCCAGCAGCTTAGAAGGAGCCGTTTTTGACACTGAAGCTTTCTTT
CASSLEGAVFDTEAFF
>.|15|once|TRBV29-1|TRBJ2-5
TGCAGCGCCATCATAAGACAGAGACATCAAGAGACCCAGTACTTC
CSAIIRQRHQETQYF
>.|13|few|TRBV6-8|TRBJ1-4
TGTGCCAGCAGCCTCTGGCAGGCTGAAAAACTGTTTTTT
CASSLWQAEKLFF
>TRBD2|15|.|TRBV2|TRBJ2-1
TGTGCCAGCAGGTGGACTAGCGGGACCTACAATGAGCAGTTCTTC
CASRWTSGTYNEQFF